One sample yielded the 20 T cell receptor beta chains listed below, sequenced in a study of blood T cell repertoires in COVID-19. The data were produced by immunoSEQ multiplex PCR, yet TCRdb's version contains in-frame clones alone and is incomplete. The table lists about 170,000 clones, over 75% of them singletons. Sequenced sample: PBMCs or T cells enriched from blood (not recorded which). These receptors all come from a woman aged 18-35 years who had recovered from COVID-19.

This chain connects TRBV4-2 to TRBJ2-7; 10 bases are a match to TRBD2. Per the germline V gene, CDR1 is LGHNA and CDR2 is YNFKEQ. The CDR3 loop spans 16 amino acids. V shed 4 bases and J 5 bases; nucleotides not matched to a gene: 11. The CDR3 sequence is CASSPRLAGEGHEQYF. In nucleotides, the CDR3 is TGTGCCAGCAGCCCCCGCCTAGCGGGAGAAGGGCACGAGCAGTACTTC.

This chain links TRBV14 with TRBJ1-5; no clear D. The CDR3 has 12 residues. With 1 base removed from V and 6 bases from J, the gap between germline ends came to 4 bases. Germline CDR1 reads SGHDN; CDR2 reads FVKESK. CDR3 coding DNA: TGTGCCAGCAGCCAAGGCGGTCAGCCCCAGCATTTT. Amino acids: CASSQGGQPQHF.

This clone appeared a few times. The DNA of the CDR3 is TGCAGTGCTAGTCCCCGGACTAGCGGGAGTAGTGAGCAGTTCTTC. It translates to CSASPRTSGSSEQFF. The chain recombines TRBV20-1 with TRBJ2-1; 13 bases map to TRBD2. V lost 3 bases to trimming and J lost 9 bases; unmatched junction nucleotides: 8. The CDR3 is made up of 15 amino acids. Looked up from germline, CDR1 is DFQATT and CDR2 is SNEGSKA (reference sequence).

The gene calls are TRBV5-1 and TRBJ1-4, with 8 positions matching TRBD1. The CDR3 has 17 residues. Germline V CDR1 and CDR2: SGHRS, YFSETQ. V shed 4 bases and J 4 bases; nucleotides not matched to a gene: 12. DNA for the CDR3: TGCGCCAGCAGCCTAGGACAGGGACCCCGGCTTAATGAAAAACTGTTTTTT. It encodes CASSLGQGPRLNEKLFF.

The chain links TRBV27 to TRBJ2-7; D is possibly TRBD1 (6 bases). Germline loops: CDR1 MNHEY, CDR2 SMNVEV (reference sequence). The CDR3 has 14 residues. The ends were cut back, 5 bases at V and 4 bases at J, with 15 bases in the middle. The chain's CDR3 is CASSPNRASYEQYF. The CDR3 region has the DNA TGTGCCAGCAGTCCAAACAGGGCATCTTACGAGCAGTACTTC.

This chain connects TRBV7-9 to TRBJ2-1, with a weak D call TRBD1 (5 bases). The CDR3 loop spans 12 amino acids. Germline CDR1 SEHNR, CDR2 FQNEAQ (reference sequence). Trimming pared 2 bases from V and 8 bases from J, leaving 7 bases between. The CDR3 region is CASSLQGDEQFF. CDR3 DNA sequence: TGTGCCAGCAGCTTACAGGGCGATGAGCAGTTCTTC.

This clone was seen a single time. J is TRBJ1-5 and V is TRBV18, with D perhaps matching TRBD1 (5 bases). The V and J ends lost 5 bases and 6 bases respectively, with 11 bases between them. CDR1 KGHSH and CDR2 LQKENI come from the germline V gene. The CDR3 extends over 13 amino acids. The CDR3 protein is CASSAGFGQPQHF. In DNA, the CDR3 is TGTGCCAGCTCAGCAGGGTTTGGTCAGCCCCAGCATTTT.

This rearrangement joins TRBV5-1 to TRBJ2-1; tentatively, D is TRBD1 (6 bases). Germline V lookup: CDR1 SGHRS, CDR2 YFSETQ. Trimming left V 0 bases short and J 10 bases short, with 17 bases between. The CDR3 is made up of 15 amino acids. The CDR3 region is CASSLAQGSSGEQFF. Written as DNA, the CDR3 is TGCGCCAGCAGCTTGGCGCAGGGGTCCTCAGGCGAGCAGTTCTTC.

The V and J genes are TRBV5-4 and TRBJ2-3, with 7 positions matching TRBD1. This CDR3 spans 16 amino acids. Unmatched junction bases numbered 8, after V lost 2 bases and J lost 2 bases. CDR1 is SGHNT and CDR2 is YYREEE in the germline V gene (reference sequence). The DNA of the CDR3 is TGTGCCAGCAGCTTAACAGTGGACAGGAACACAGATACGCAGTATTTT. Its protein is CASSLTVDRNTDTQYF.

The genes are TRBV30 and TRBJ1-5, with a tentative D call TRBD1 (5 bases). Germline V CDR1 and CDR2: GTSNPN, SVGIG (reference sequence). This CDR3 has 12 amino acids. V lost 7 bases and J lost 6, with 13 bases in between. CDR3 in DNA: TGTGCCTACCAGGGTCCGGGTCAGCCCCAGCATTTT. This translates into CAYQGPGQPQHF.

CDR3 DNA: TGTGCCAGCAGCTCCTTCCAAGAGACCCAGTACTTC. Its translation: CASSSFQETQYF. The rearrangement links TRBV5-4 to TRBJ2-5; unclear D gene. Trimming took 3 bases from V and 1 from J, leaving 4 bases between them. The CDR3 extends over 12 amino acids. Germline values: CDR1 SGHNT, CDR2 YYREEE (reference sequence).

The chain combines TRBV4-2 with TRBJ2-1, with D tentatively TRBD2 (6 bases). The V gene lost 4 bases and the J gene lost 8 bases, with 12 bases spanning the gap. Germline CDR1 reads LGHNA; CDR2 reads YNFKEQ. The CDR3 has 13 residues. CDR3 coding DNA: TGTGCCAGCAGCCGGGGGACTCCTGATGAGCAGTTCTTC. It translates to CASSRGTPDEQFF.

J is TRBJ2-4 and V is TRBV29-1; perhaps TRBD1 as D (6 bases). The germline gives CDR1 SQVTM, CDR2 ANQGSEA. The CDR3 runs to 14 residues. The V end lost 7 bases, the J end lost 0 bases, and 13 bases lay between the germline ends. CDR3 amino acids: CSARGSGAKNIQYF. The CDR3 DNA reads as TGCAGCGCCAGGGGATCGGGAGCCAAAAACATTCAGTACTTC.

The chain is built from TRBV2 and TRBJ1-2; 7 nucleotides line up with TRBD1. This CDR3 is 15 amino acids long. Germline CDR1 is SNHLY and CDR2 is FYNNEI. Trimming removed 6 bases from V and 7 bases from J; junction bases left unmatched: 14. In nucleotides, the CDR3 is TGTGCCAGCAGAGAGGAGACAGGGCCCGCGGGTGGCTACACCTTC. As protein: CASREETGPAGGYTF.

The rearrangement uses TRBV28 and TRBJ1-2; possibly TRBD1 for D (6 bases). This CDR3 region has 16 residues. V lost 3 bases, J lost 8 bases, and 22 bases lay in between. Per the germline V gene, CDR1 is MDHEN and CDR2 is SYDVKM. CDR3 DNA: TGTGCCAGCAGTTTCGGCCCAGGGGCAGACGGGATAGGCTACACCTTC. Amino acids: CASSFGPGADGIGYTF.

V is TRBV30 and J is TRBJ1-3; tentatively, D is TRBD1 (5 bases). This CDR3 region has 13 residues. V shed 4 bases and J shed 4 bases, with 11 bases lying between them. Germline V CDR1 and CDR2: GTSNPN, SVGIG (reference sequence). This CDR3 is CAWTGTGGNTIYF. The DNA of the CDR3 is TGTGCCTGGACCGGGACTGGCGGAAACACCATATATTTT.

This chain joins TRBV28 and TRBJ1-1; the D is unclear. The germline V gene encodes CDR1 MDHEN and CDR2 SYDVKM. Trimming took off 8 bases at V and 2 bases at J, with 9 bases between the two ends. CDR3 length: 12 residues. The CDR3 nucleotides are TGTGCCAGCGCCGTAAGCAACACTGAAGCTTTCTTT. Residues: CASAVSNTEAFF.

The rearrangement joins TRBV5-6 to TRBJ1-4; 8 bases match TRBD1. Germline trimming cut 3 bases from V and 4 bases from J; bases unmatched to any gene: 2. This CDR3 has 14 residues. Per germline, CDR1 SGHDT and CDR2 YYEEEE. CDR3 amino acids: CASSSRGLNEKLFF. CDR3 DNA sequence: TGTGCCAGCAGCTCCAGGGGGCTTAATGAAAAACTGTTTTTT.

A note on this clone: This sample includes further DNA sequences coding for the same CDR3. The CDR3 region is CASSPGGRNTEAFF. CDR3 nucleotide sequence: TGTGCCAGCAGTCCAGGGGGAAGGAACACTGAAGCTTTCTTT. The chain couples TRBV28 to TRBJ1-1, with 7 bases lining up with TRBD1. This CDR3 has 14 amino acids. CDR1 MDHEN and CDR2 SYDVKM come from the germline V gene. With V trimmed by 5 bases and J by 1 base, 4 bases remained unmatched.

This rearrangement joins TRBV9 to TRBJ2-1; 12 nucleotides align to TRBD2. J was trimmed by 7 bases and V by 3 bases; bases with no gene match: 2. This CDR3 has 14 residues. The germline gives CDR1 SGDLS, CDR2 YYNGEE. CDR3 sequence (DNA): TGTGCCAGCAGCGGTGGACTAGCGGGGAATGAGCAGTTCTTC. This gives the protein CASSGGLAGNEQFF.